This paragraph covers one T cell receptor beta chain sequence. The source of the sample is a study of response to subunit inactivated influenza vaccine. A single record per CDR3 protein comes from TCRdb applying MiXCR to the RT-PCR reads. Among about 540,000 distinct CDR3 sequences, roughly a quarter were seen once, and the ten largest hold 2.5% to 3%. CDR1 LGHNA and CDR2 YSLEER come from the germline V gene. This CDR3 is built from 15 residues. V trimming: 4 bases; J trimming: 2 bases; junction bases outside the gene matches: 8. The same data also contributed to another study, on T cells expressing NK-cell markers. This second report adds: UMI-tagged 5'RACE template switching yielded the TCR beta cDNA. Out of eight donors sequenced, seven tested HCMV-seropositive and the remaining one seronegative. The sorts in several experiments were restricted to alpha-beta TCR T cells by an anti-gamma-delta TCR antibody. Dominant NKG2C+ clonotypes were found to form about 1.0-7.0% of CD8+ T cells in five to seven donors. Leadership of the CD3+CD56-NKG2C+ fraction also belonged to these clonotypes in four donors.

The V gene is TRBV4-3, the J gene TRBJ2-7; 7 positions match TRBD1. The sample here was CD4+ T cells sorted from PBMCs, taken 11 to 12 days after vaccination. The TCR sequence derives from a man aged 45-65 years who received an inactivated influenza vaccine. Here the CDR3 reads CASSLYRGATYEQYF. CDR3 in DNA: TGCGCCAGCAGCCTCTACAGGGGCGCAACCTACGAGCAGTACTTC.